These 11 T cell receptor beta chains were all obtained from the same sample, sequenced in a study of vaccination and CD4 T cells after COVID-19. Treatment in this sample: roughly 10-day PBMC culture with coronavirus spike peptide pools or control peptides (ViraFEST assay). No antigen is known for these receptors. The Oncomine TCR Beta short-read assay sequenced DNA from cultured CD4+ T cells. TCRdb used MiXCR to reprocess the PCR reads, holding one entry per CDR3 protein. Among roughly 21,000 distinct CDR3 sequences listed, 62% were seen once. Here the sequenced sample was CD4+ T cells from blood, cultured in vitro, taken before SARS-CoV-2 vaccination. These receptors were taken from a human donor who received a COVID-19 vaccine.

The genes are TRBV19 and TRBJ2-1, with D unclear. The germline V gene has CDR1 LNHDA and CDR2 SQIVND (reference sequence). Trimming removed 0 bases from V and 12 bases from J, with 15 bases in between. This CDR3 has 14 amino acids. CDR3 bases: TGTGCCAGTAGTATAGATCCCGGTCCGAGTACGCAGTTCTTC. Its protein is CASSIDPGPSTQFF.

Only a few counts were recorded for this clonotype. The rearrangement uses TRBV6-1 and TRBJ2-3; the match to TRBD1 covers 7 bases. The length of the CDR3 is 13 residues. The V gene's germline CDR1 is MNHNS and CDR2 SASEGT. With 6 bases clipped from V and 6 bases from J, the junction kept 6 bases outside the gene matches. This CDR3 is CASSDRVSDTQYF. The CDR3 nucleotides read TGTGCCAGCAGCGACAGGGTTTCGGATACGCAGTATTTT.

Here the CDR3 DNA reads TGTGCTGAGGGGGAGAACACTGAAGCTTTCTTT. It codes for CAEGENTEAFF. The V gene is TRBV12-5, the J gene TRBJ1-1; perhaps TRBD1 as D (6 bases). The length of the CDR3 is 11 residues. The V end lost 11 bases, the J end lost 1 base, and 8 bases lay between the germline ends. Germline assignment: CDR1 LGHNT and CDR2 FRNRAP.

Here the CDR3 reads CASSSQTGLAGYTF. The CDR3 bases are TGCGCCAGCAGCTCCCAGACAGGCCTCGCTGGCTACACCTTC. The chain combines TRBV5-1 with TRBJ1-2, with a possible D match to TRBD1 (6 bases). CDR1 and CDR2 from the germline V gene are SGHRS and YFSETQ. V was shortened by 3 bases and J by 7 bases, with 16 bases between the two germline ends. The CDR3 is 14 residues long.

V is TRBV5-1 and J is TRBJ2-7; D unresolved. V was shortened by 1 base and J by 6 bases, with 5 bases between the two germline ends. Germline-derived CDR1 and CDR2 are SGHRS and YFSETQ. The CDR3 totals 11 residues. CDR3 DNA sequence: TGCGCCAGCAGCTTGTGGGGCGAGCAGTACTTC. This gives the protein CASSLWGEQYF.

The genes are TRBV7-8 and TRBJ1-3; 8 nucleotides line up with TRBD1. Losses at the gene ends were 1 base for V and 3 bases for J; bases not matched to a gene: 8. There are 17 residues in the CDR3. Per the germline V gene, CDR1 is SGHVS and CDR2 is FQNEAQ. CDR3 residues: CASSLGPAGGFGNTIYF. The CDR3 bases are TGTGCCAGCAGCTTAGGTCCGGCAGGGGGCTTTGGAAACACCATATATTTT. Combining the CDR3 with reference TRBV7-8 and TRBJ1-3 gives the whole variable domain GAGVSQSPRYKVAKRGQDVALRCDPISGHVSLFWYQQALGQGPEFLTYFQNEAQLDKSGLPSDRFFAERPEGSVSTLKIQRTQQEDSAVYLCASSLGPAGGFGNTIYFGEGSWLTVV.

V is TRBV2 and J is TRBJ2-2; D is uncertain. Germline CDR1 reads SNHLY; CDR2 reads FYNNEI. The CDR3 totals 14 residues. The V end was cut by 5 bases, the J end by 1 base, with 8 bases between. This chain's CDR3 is CASSRAENTGELFF. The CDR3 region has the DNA TGTGCCAGCAGTCGGGCAGAGAACACCGGGGAGCTGTTTTTT.

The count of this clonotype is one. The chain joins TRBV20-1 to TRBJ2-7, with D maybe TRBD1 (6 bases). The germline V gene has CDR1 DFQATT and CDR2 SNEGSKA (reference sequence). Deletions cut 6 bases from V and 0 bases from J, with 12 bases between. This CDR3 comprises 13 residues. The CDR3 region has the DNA TGCAGTGCCCCGATGACAGGCTCCTACGAGCAGTACTTC. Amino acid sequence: CSAPMTGSYEQYF.

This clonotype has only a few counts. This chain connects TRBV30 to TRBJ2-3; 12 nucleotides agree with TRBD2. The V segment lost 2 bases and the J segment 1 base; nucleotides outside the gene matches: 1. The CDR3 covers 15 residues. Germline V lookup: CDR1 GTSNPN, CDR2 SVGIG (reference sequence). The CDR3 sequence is CAWSRLAGGTDTQYF. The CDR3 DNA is TGTGCCTGGAGTAGACTAGCGGGGGGCACAGATACGCAGTATTTT.

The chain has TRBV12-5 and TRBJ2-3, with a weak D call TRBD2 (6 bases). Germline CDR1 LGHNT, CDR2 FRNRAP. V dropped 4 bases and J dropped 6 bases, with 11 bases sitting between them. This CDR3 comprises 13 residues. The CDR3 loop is CASGSSATDTQYF. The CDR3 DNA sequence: TGTGCTAGTGGTTCTAGCGCTACGGATACGCAGTATTTT.

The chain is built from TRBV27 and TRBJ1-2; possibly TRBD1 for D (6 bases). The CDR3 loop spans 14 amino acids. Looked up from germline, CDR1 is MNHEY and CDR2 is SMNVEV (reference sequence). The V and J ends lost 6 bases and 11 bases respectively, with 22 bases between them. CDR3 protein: CASRPDRPLMGYTF. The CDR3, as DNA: TGTGCCAGCAGGCCCGACAGGCCACTAATGGGGTACACCTTC.